A single sample is the source of the 22 T cell receptor beta chains below, sequenced in a study of regulatory T cells in long-lasting Graves disease. Arm-PCR of CDR3 regions and iRepertoire HTBI primers were the basis on which TCR beta libraries were built. Each CDR3 protein gets one entry after TCRdb re-called the multiplex PCR reads with MiXCR. The sample consists of 350,000 to 550,000 distinct CDR3 sequences, approximately 15% of them appearing once. The time point: newly diagnosed GD, antithyroid drugs for less than 3 months. Extracted RNA from PBMCs served as the source of the TCR library. This sample also appeared in a second study, on T cells in Graves' hyperthyroidism and ophthalmopathy.

Sequenced here: peripheral blood mononuclear cells (PBMCs), sampled at new diagnosis, from a patient treated with antithyroid drugs. The receptors come from a woman aged 45-65 years with Graves disease.

This clonotype was found many times. The rearrangement joins TRBV11-2 to TRBJ2-5, with TRBD1 identical over 7 bases. The CDR3 has 14 amino acids. CDR1 is SGHAT, CDR2 FQNNGV, per germline. Trimming at V came to 4 bases and at J to 4 bases, leaving 6 bases not matched to a gene. The CDR3 DNA follows: TGTGCCAGCAGCTCCCCGACAGGGTTAGAGACCCAGTACTTC. The encoded protein is CASSSPTGLETQYF.

This clonotype was found a few times. The J gene is TRBJ2-7, the V gene TRBV5-1, with D maybe TRBD2 (5 bases). This CDR3 comprises 15 residues. Trimming stripped 1 base from V and 1 base from J, with 12 bases between. The germline gives CDR1 SGHRS, CDR2 YFSETQ. The CDR3 nucleotides read TGCGCCAGCAGCTTGTTAGCTAGCAAGTCCTACGAGCAGTACTTC. It is translated as CASSLLASKSYEQYF. Drawing the rest from reference TRBV5-1 and TRBJ2-7, the complete variable domain is KAGVTQTPRYLIKTRGQQVTLSCSPISGHRSVSWYQQTPGQGLQFLFEYFSETQRNKGNFPGRFSGRQFSNSRSEMNVSTLELGDSALYLCASSLLASKSYEQYFGPGTRLTVT.

This clonotype was found many times. The V call is TRBV27, the J call TRBJ2-7; tentative D call: TRBD1 (6 bases). Germline V CDR1 and CDR2: MNHEY, SMNVEV (reference sequence). This CDR3 region has 13 residues. Trimming shortened V by 4 bases and J by 6 bases, and 13 bases separated the two germline ends. The CDR3 loop is CASSYRAQVEQYF. The CDR3 nucleotides are TGTGCCAGCAGTTACAGGGCCCAGGTCGAGCAGTACTTC.

The chain employs TRBV7-6 and TRBJ2-3, with a tentative D call TRBD1 (6 bases). This CDR3 has 15 amino acids. Germline V gene sequence: CDR1 SGHVS, CDR2 FNYEAQ. Trimming removed 5 bases at V and 0 bases at J, with 12 bases between. The CDR3 sequence: CASSQGTFSTDTQYF. The CDR3 DNA sequence: TGTGCCAGCAGCCAAGGGACATTTAGCACAGATACGCAGTATTTT.

Ten or more counts support this clonotype. V is TRBV2 and J is TRBJ2-1, with 8 positions matching TRBD2. V trimming: 6 bases; J trimming: 4 bases; junction bases outside the gene matches: 2. The CDR3 consists of 13 residues. The germline CDR1 and CDR2 sequences are SNHLY and FYNNEI. The CDR3 DNA reads TGTGCCAGCAGACTAGCGGTGTACAATGAGCAGTTCTTC. Translation: CASRLAVYNEQFF.

Ten or more counts support this clonotype. The chain has TRBV5-1 and TRBJ1-1; D unresolved. This CDR3 spans 16 amino acids. V was clipped by 0 bases and J by 0 bases, with 12 bases between them. Germline assignment: CDR1 SGHRS and CDR2 YFSETQ. The CDR3 loop is CASSLVVVGLNTEAFF. DNA of the CDR3: TGCGCCAGCAGCTTGGTGGTTGTAGGTTTGAACACTGAAGCTTTCTTT. The entire variable domain, with the rest obtained from reference TRBV5-1 and TRBJ1-1, is as follows: KAGVTQTPRYLIKTRGQQVTLSCSPISGHRSVSWYQQTPGQGLQFLFEYFSETQRNKGNFPGRFSGRQFSNSRSEMNVSTLELGDSALYLCASSLVVVGLNTEAFFGQGTRLTVV.

CDR3 in DNA: TGTGCCAGCAACGTACTAGGTTACAAATACAATGAGCAGTTCTTC. Its protein product is CASNVLGYKYNEQFF. V gene TRBV27 combines with J gene TRBJ2-1, with a tentative D call TRBD2 (5 bases). The CDR3 runs to 15 residues. Germline-derived CDR1 and CDR2 are MNHEY and SMNVEV (reference sequence). The V end was cut by 7 bases, the J end by 4 bases, with 17 bases between.

Regarding this clonotype: This likely stems from a read error, as it lies one base from a far larger clone. This CDR3 is CASSLVLSGANVLSF. The DNA of the CDR3 is TGTGCCAGCAGCTTAGTCCTCTCTGGGGCCAACGTCCTGTCTTTC. V and J are TRBV11-2 and TRBJ2-6; a possible D gene is TRBD1 (5 bases). This CDR3 spans 15 amino acids. In germline, CDR1 is SGHAT, CDR2 FQNNGV. The complete variable domain, with remaining parts taken from reference TRBV11-2 and TRBJ2-6, reads EAGVAQSPRYKIIEKRQSVAFWCNPISGHATLYWYQQILGQGPKLLIQFQNNGVVDDSQLPKDRFSAERLKGVDSTLKIQPAKLEDSAVYLCASSLVLSGANVLSFGAGSRLTVL.

The chain couples TRBV20-1 to TRBJ2-5; 7 nucleotides match TRBD2. CDR3 length: 15 amino acids. V shed 5 bases, J shed 1 base, and the junction held 10 bases outside the gene matches. Germline V gene data show CDR1 as DFQATT and CDR2 as SNEGSKA (reference sequence). CDR3 loop: CSAGVSGLVQETQYF. The CDR3 DNA sequence: TGCAGTGCTGGGGTTAGCGGGTTAGTCCAAGAGACCCAGTACTTC.

This clonotype was found many times. The rearrangement uses TRBV12-3 or TRBV12-4 and TRBJ1-2, with D perhaps TRBD1 (5 bases). With 6 bases removed from V and 5 bases from J, the gap between germline ends came to 19 bases. This CDR3 has 15 amino acids. This CDR3 reads CASSGVNGRGYGYTF. For the CDR3, the DNA is TGTGCCAGCAGCGGGGTCAACGGAAGGGGTTATGGCTACACCTTC.

This clonotype was observed a few times. The chain links TRBV19 to TRBJ2-1; 7 nucleotides align to TRBD2. Germline lookup yields CDR1 LNHDA and CDR2 SQIVND (reference sequence). The CDR3 loop spans 17 amino acids. After removal of 7 bases from V and 8 bases from J, the junction contained 20 bases not matched to a gene. The CDR3 nucleotides are TGTGCCAGTACCCCTGTTTATTCCAGCGGGAAGGACTATGAGCAGTTCTTC. Encoded protein: CASTPVYSSGKDYEQFF.

This clonotype has at least ten counts. This chain connects TRBV12-3 or TRBV12-4 to TRBJ2-4, with 9 bases matching TRBD1. The CDR3 extends over 14 amino acids. The ends lost 5 bases at V and 7 bases at J; junction bases unmatched: 6. The chain's CDR3 is CASSHTGGTNIQYF. The CDR3 DNA follows: TGTGCCAGCAGTCATACAGGGGGCACTAACATTCAGTACTTC.

Ten or more counts support this clonotype. The chain uses TRBV6-1 and TRBJ2-1; 8 nucleotides line up with TRBD2. Germline CDR1 MNHNS, CDR2 SASEGT. The J segment lost 3 bases and the V segment lost 4 bases, leaving 2 bases of the junction unmatched. The CDR3 consists of 14 residues. The CDR3 spells CASSVSGIYNEQFF. The CDR3 nucleotides read TGTGCCAGCAGTGTTAGCGGGATCTACAATGAGCAGTTCTTC.

The chain links TRBV30 to TRBJ2-4; perhaps D is TRBD1 or TRBD2 (5 bases each). The germline gives CDR1 GTSNPN, CDR2 SVGIG (reference sequence). Trimming cost V 0 bases and J 15 bases, with 27 bases left between them. This CDR3 is 16 amino acids long. The CDR3 DNA reads TGTGCCTGGAGTGTACCGGGGCAGGTTAGACTGTTGGGTCCGTACTTC. Protein sequence: CAWSVPGQVRLLGPYF.

This clonotype was seen a single time. J is TRBJ2-1 and V is TRBV5-1; D is ambiguous. Germline loops: CDR1 SGHRS, CDR2 YFSETQ. The CDR3 is 15 residues long. V lost 2 bases, J lost 2 bases, and 11 bases lay in between. The CDR3 DNA sequence: TGCGCCAGCAGCTTTAATACCGACCCCTACAATGAGCAGTTCTTC. Its translation is CASSFNTDPYNEQFF.

The table lists this clonotype with many counts. The chain joins TRBV20-1 to TRBJ2-7, with D perhaps matching TRBD1 or TRBD2 (5 bases each). V was shortened by 6 bases and J by 0 bases, with 12 bases between the two germline ends. This CDR3 has 13 residues. Germline assignment: CDR1 DFQATT and CDR2 SNEGSKA (reference sequence). The CDR3 sequence is CSASRDHSYEQYF. In DNA, the CDR3 is TGCAGTGCCAGTCGGGACCACTCCTACGAGCAGTACTTC.

This clonotype occurred many times. The genes are TRBV12-3 or TRBV12-4 and TRBJ2-3; D not resolved. V shed 6 bases and J shed 1 base, with 8 bases lying between them. The CDR3 is 13 amino acids. CDR3 protein: CASSNRGTDTQYF. The CDR3 DNA sequence: TGTGCCAGCAGCAATAGGGGCACAGATACGCAGTATTTT.

V usage is TRBV6-1 and J usage is TRBJ2-7; weak D call: TRBD2 (6 bases). V was shortened by 2 bases and J by 3 bases, with 17 bases between the two germline ends. The CDR3 loop spans 16 amino acids. Germline V lookup: CDR1 MNHNS, CDR2 SASEGT. The CDR3, as DNA: TGTGCCAGCAGTGAACCCCGCCCAGGAGGGTTCTACGAGCAGTACTTC. The encoded protein is CASSEPRPGGFYEQYF.

This clonotype was counted between two and nine times. V gene TRBV6-4 combines with J gene TRBJ1-1; D gene unclear. V lost 2 bases and J 3 bases, leaving 7 bases between the germline ends. Germline V lookup: CDR1 MRHNA, CDR2 SNTAGT. The CDR3 sequence is 13 residues long. CDR3 DNA sequence: TGTGCCAGCAGTGACCAGGTTGACACTGAAGCTTTCTTT. Translating gives CASSDQVDTEAFF.

This clonotype was counted only a few times. This chain connects TRBV4-1 to TRBJ2-5; no clear D gene. Germline loops: CDR1 MGHRA, CDR2 YSYEKL. The V and J ends lost 1 base and 3 bases respectively, with 15 bases between them. The length of the CDR3 is 16 residues. The CDR3 loop reads CASSQVSLSPEETQYF. In nucleotides, the CDR3 is TGCGCCAGCAGCCAAGTTTCGCTCTCACCCGAAGAGACCCAGTACTTC.

As for this clonotype: The CDR3 end shows no conserved phenylalanine or tryptophan, and so a read error is likely. The CDR3 DNA sequence: TGCGCCAGCAGCTTGGATGGGGTGACAAGCGAGGCTTTCCTT. It yields the protein CASSLDGVTSEAFL. This chain joins TRBV5-1 and TRBJ1-1; D is unresolved. V was clipped by 0 bases and J by 11 bases, with 17 bases between them. CDR1 and CDR2 (germline): SGHRS, YFSETQ. CDR3 length: 14 residues.

This clonotype was recorded a few times. The rearrangement uses TRBV12-3 or TRBV12-4 and TRBJ1-5; no clear D. The V gene lost 2 bases and the J gene lost 6 bases, with 11 bases spanning the gap. The length of the CDR3 is 14 residues. The CDR3 sequence is CASSLRFVSQPQHF. The CDR3, as DNA: TGTGCCAGCAGTTTAAGGTTCGTAAGTCAGCCCCAGCATTTT.